The source of this T cell receptor (beta chain) is a study of early T cells in non-severe SARS-CoV-2 infection. Study context: Chains were unpaired, as sequencing was done on bulk RNA from unsorted whole blood.

With 3 bases removed from V and 9 bases from J, the gap between germline ends came to 9 bases. This CDR3 spans 13 amino acids. Findings and caveats of the study: VDJdb matching favored anti-spike CD8 responses, missing private and CD4 specificities.

This clonotype was seen many times. What it binds is unknown. Each single cDNA molecule received a unique molecular identifier. TCRdb re-derived calls from the 5' RACE reads in MiXCR, one entry per CDR3 protein. The data contain tens of thousands of distinct CDR3 sequences, over 20% of them singletons. Sample: whole blood, taken at baseline. This TCR derives from an adult who was a healthcare worker with PCR-confirmed SARS-CoV-2 infection or an uninfected control (not recorded which). The chain employs TRBV12-3 or TRBV12-4 and TRBJ1-6; D is undetermined. In DNA, the CDR3 is TGTGCCAGCAGTTTCCTCCAAGTTTCACCCCTCCACTTT. It encodes CASSFLQVSPLHF.